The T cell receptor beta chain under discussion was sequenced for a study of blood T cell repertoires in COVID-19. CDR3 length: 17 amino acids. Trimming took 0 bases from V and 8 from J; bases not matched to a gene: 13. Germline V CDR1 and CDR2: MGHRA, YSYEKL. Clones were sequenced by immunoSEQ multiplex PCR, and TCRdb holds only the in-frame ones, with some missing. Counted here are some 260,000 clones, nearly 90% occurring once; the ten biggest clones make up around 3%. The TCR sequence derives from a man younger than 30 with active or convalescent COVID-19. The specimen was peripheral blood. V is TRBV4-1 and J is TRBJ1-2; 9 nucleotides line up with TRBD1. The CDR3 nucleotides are TGCGCCAGCAGCCAAGAGGGAATGGGACAGGGACGTGACGGCTACACCTTC. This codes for CASSQEGMGQGRDGYTF.